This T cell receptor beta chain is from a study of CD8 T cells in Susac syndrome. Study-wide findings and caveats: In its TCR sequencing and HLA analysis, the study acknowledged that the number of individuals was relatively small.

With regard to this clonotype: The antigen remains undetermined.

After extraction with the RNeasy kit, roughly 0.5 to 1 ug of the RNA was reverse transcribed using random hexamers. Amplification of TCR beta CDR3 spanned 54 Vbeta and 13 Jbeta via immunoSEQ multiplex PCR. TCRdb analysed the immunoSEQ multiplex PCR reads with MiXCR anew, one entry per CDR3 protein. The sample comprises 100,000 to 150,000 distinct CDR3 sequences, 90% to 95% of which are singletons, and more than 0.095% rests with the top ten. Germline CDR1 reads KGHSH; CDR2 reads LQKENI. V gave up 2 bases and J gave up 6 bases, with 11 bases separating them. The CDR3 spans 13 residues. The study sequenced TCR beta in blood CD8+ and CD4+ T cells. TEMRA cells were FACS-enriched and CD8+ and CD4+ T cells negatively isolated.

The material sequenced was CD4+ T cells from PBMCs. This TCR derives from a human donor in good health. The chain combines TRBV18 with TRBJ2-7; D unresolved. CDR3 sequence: CASSPVTMREQYF. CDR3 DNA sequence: TGTGCCAGCTCACCAGTAACGATGCGCGAGCAGTACTTC.